A single sample gave rise to the 30 T cell receptor beta chains below, sequenced in a study of vaccination and CD4 T cells after COVID-19. Treatment: roughly 10-day PBMC culture with coronavirus spike peptide pools or control peptides (ViraFEST assay). Sequencing of DNA taken from cultured CD4+ T cells relied on the Oncomine TCR Beta short-read assay. Using its own MiXCR run on the PCR reads, TCRdb lists one record per CDR3 protein. Of 15,000 to 25,000 distinct CDR3 sequences in the sample, roughly 51% were seen once. These receptors have no identified antigens. What was sequenced was CD4+ T cells from blood, cultured in vitro. Source of these receptors: a human donor who had recovered from COVID-19.

This clonotype appeared a single time. This chain uses TRBV29-1 with TRBJ1-1, with a weak D call TRBD1 (5 bases). The length of the CDR3 is 14 residues. Germline CDR1 SQVTM, CDR2 ANQGSEA. V lost 2 bases to trimming and J lost 2 bases, with 12 bases between them. Here the CDR3 reads CSVETLTANTEAFF. The CDR3 coding sequence is TGCAGCGTTGAAACCCTGACAGCAAACACTGAAGCTTTCTTT.

This clonotype came up a few times. The chain joins TRBV6-2 or TRBV6-3 to TRBJ1-2, with TRBD1 matching 7 bases. The V segment lost 11 bases and the J segment 4 bases; nucleotides outside the gene matches: 25. The CDR3 length is 18 residues. CDR1 is MNHEY and CDR2 is SVGEGT in the germline V gene. The CDR3 DNA reads TGTGCCTCCAGGTGGAGGGGGGGGGCCGGACAGGAGAGCTATGGCTACACCTTC. Translated: CASRWRGGAGQESYGYTF.

J is TRBJ1-5 and V is TRBV2; D may be TRBD1 (5 bases). Germline values: CDR1 SNHLY, CDR2 FYNNEI. CDR3 length: 14 residues. The V gene lost 6 bases and the J gene lost 5 bases, with 14 bases spanning the gap. This chain's CDR3 is CASRPTGPYQPQHF. The CDR3 DNA reads as TGTGCCAGCAGACCTACAGGTCCCTATCAGCCCCAGCATTTT.

The chain carries TRBV28 and TRBJ2-5, with D unresolved. The germline V gene has CDR1 MDHEN and CDR2 SYDVKM. Trimming cost V 8 bases and J 3 bases, with 16 bases left between them. The CDR3 has 14 residues. Written as DNA, the CDR3 is TGTGCCAGCGTCCCGGGTGGTAAAGAAGAGACCCAGTACTTC. This gives the protein CASVPGGKEETQYF.

The chain couples TRBV18 to TRBJ2-3; 8 bases fit TRBD1. V lost 6 bases to trimming and J lost 5 bases; unmatched junction nucleotides: 16. The length of the CDR3 is 17 residues. Looked up from germline, CDR1 is KGHSH and CDR2 is LQKENI. The CDR3 nucleotides are TGTGCCAGCTCCCTCCAGACAGGGGTCACTCTTGGAGATACGCAGTATTTT. Translated: CASSLQTGVTLGDTQYF.

In nucleotides, the CDR3 is TGCAGTGCTACGACTAGCTCCTACAATGAGCAGTTCTTC. Amino acids: CSATTSSYNEQFF. The chain carries TRBV20-1 and TRBJ2-1; maybe TRBD2 (6 bases). Germline values: CDR1 DFQATT, CDR2 SNEGSKA (reference sequence). Trimming stripped 4 bases from V and 0 bases from J, with 7 bases between. This CDR3 has 13 residues.

The V and J genes are TRBV20-1 and TRBJ1-4; D is undetermined. The V and J ends lost 6 bases and 13 bases respectively, with 15 bases between them. Germline assignment: CDR1 DFQATT and CDR2 SNEGSKA (reference sequence). The CDR3 totals 11 residues. CDR3 coding DNA: TGCAGTGCCCCCTGGGAGGAATCACTGTTTTTT. Its protein is CSAPWEESLFF.

The chain uses TRBV20-1 and TRBJ1-6, with D hard to call. V was cut by 0 bases and J by 10 bases, with 10 bases left in between. The CDR3 totals 13 residues. Germline loops: CDR1 DFQATT, CDR2 SNEGSKA (reference sequence). The CDR3 here is CSARETGKSPLHF. In DNA, the CDR3 is TGCAGTGCTAGAGAGACGGGGAAGTCACCCCTCCACTTT.

This clonotype came up a few times. The rearrangement links TRBV7-3 to TRBJ2-2; 7 nucleotides match TRBD2. The CDR3 sequence is 14 residues long. CDR1 and CDR2 from the germline V gene are SGHTA and FQGTGA. The V and J ends lost 5 bases and 5 bases, in that order; junction bases with no gene match: 5. The CDR3 loop is CASSARAGTGELFF. The CDR3 coding sequence is TGTGCCAGCAGCGCCAGAGCGGGGACCGGGGAGCTGTTTTTT.

This clonotype occurred a few times. The chain couples TRBV4-1 to TRBJ1-3; 9 bases fit TRBD1. This CDR3 is 20 amino acids long. V lost 4 bases to trimming and J lost 0 bases; unmatched junction nucleotides: 16. CDR1 and CDR2 (germline): MGHRA, YSYEKL. The CDR3 here is CASSRRRDRDSRDSGNTIYF. Written as DNA, the CDR3 is TGCGCCAGCAGCCGCCGCCGGGACAGGGATTCGAGGGACTCTGGAAACACCATATATTTT.

This clonotype was detected only once. As DNA, the CDR3 is TGTGCCACCAGCATAGGGCCGAGACAATCCAAAGACAATGAGCAGTTCTTC. Amino acids: CATSIGPRQSKDNEQFF. This sequence joins TRBV24-1 and TRBJ2-1; no clear D. The germline V gene encodes CDR1 KGHDR and CDR2 SFDVKD. The CDR3 is 17 residues long. Trimming took 7 bases from V and 5 from J, leaving 23 bases between them.

The J gene is TRBJ1-1, the V gene TRBV7-9, with no clear D. V was pared by 5 bases and J by 4 bases, with 8 bases between. The CDR3 has 12 amino acids. Germline-derived CDR1 and CDR2 are SEHNR and FQNEAQ (reference sequence). DNA for the CDR3: TGTGCCAGCAGCCATGCGGGCACTGAAGCTTTCTTT. Residues: CASSHAGTEAFF. Complete variable domain (other parts from reference TRBV7-9 and TRBJ1-1): DTGVSQNPRHKITKRGQNVTFRCDPISEHNRLYWYRQTLGQGPEFLTYFQNEAQLEKSRLLSDRFSAERPKGSFSTLEIQRTEQGDSAMYLCASSHAGTEAFFGQGTRLTVV.

With regard to this clonotype: A read error may account for a junction end that differs from germline. The chain combines TRBV30 with TRBJ2-1; the D call may be TRBD1 or TRBD2 (5 bases each). CDR3 length: 12 residues. CDR1 and CDR2 from the germline V gene are GTSNPN and SVGIG (reference sequence). This chain's CDR3 is CAWDENGAPESF. The CDR3 bases are TGTGCCTGGGATGAAAACGGGGCGCCTGAGTCCTTC.

The CDR3 is CASSTSDNYEQYF. In DNA, the CDR3 is TGTGCCAGCAGTACCTCGGACAACTACGAGCAGTACTTC. The chain uses TRBV28 and TRBJ2-7; TRBD1 might be the D (5 bases). The CDR3 sequence is 13 residues long. V lost 5 bases to trimming and J lost 3 bases, with 11 bases between them. CDR1 is MDHEN, CDR2 SYDVKM, per germline.

The J gene is TRBJ1-3, the V gene TRBV11-2; weak D call: TRBD1 (5 bases). Germline V lookup: CDR1 SGHAT, CDR2 FQNNGV. Trimming removed 4 bases from V and 4 bases from J, with 17 bases in between. The length of the CDR3 is 16 residues. The CDR3 loop is CASSSGRSFSGNTIYF. In nucleotides, the CDR3 is TGTGCCAGCAGCTCGGGACGGAGTTTCTCCGGAAACACCATATATTTT.

This clonotype was counted only a few times. V gene TRBV20-1 combines with J gene TRBJ2-7, with D perhaps TRBD1 (6 bases). The V end lost 3 bases, the J end lost 2 bases, and 11 bases lay between the germline ends. Germline-derived CDR1 and CDR2 are DFQATT and SNEGSKA (reference sequence). This CDR3 spans 13 amino acids. The CDR3 loop reads CSARYRETYEQYF. In DNA, the CDR3 is TGCAGTGCTAGGTACAGGGAAACCTACGAGCAGTACTTC.

V gene TRBV5-1 combines with J gene TRBJ2-5, with D possibly being TRBD2 (6 bases). This CDR3 contains 14 residues. V lost 4 bases, J lost 7 bases, and 17 bases lay in between. Germline assignment: CDR1 SGHRS and CDR2 YFSETQ. The CDR3 region is CASSDWDSPGTQYF. The CDR3 nucleotides read TGCGCCAGCAGCGACTGGGACTCCCCAGGGACCCAGTACTTC. Drawing the rest from reference TRBV5-1 and TRBJ2-5, the complete variable domain is KAGVTQTPRYLIKTRGQQVTLSCSPISGHRSVSWYQQTPGQGLQFLFEYFSETQRNKGNFPGRFSGRQFSNSRSEMNVSTLELGDSALYLCASSDWDSPGTQYFGPGTRLLVL.

The chain couples TRBV2 to TRBJ2-2; possibly TRBD1 for D (5 bases). The CDR3 contains 15 residues. Trimming shortened V by 7 bases and J by 0 bases, and 12 bases separated the two germline ends. In germline, CDR1 is SNHLY, CDR2 FYNNEI. CDR3 sequence (DNA): TGTGCCAGCAATAGACAGTTCGCGAACACCGGGGAGCTGTTTTTT. Its protein product is CASNRQFANTGELFF.

This chain uses TRBV20-1 with TRBJ2-3; 7 bases agree with TRBD2. The CDR3 runs to 13 residues. In germline, CDR1 is DFQATT, CDR2 SNEGSKA (reference sequence). V lost 6 bases to trimming and J lost 2 bases; unmatched junction nucleotides: 5. Here the CDR3 DNA reads TGCAGTGCCCGGGACTACTCCACAGATACGCAGTATTTT. Amino acids: CSARDYSTDTQYF.

This clonotype was seen more than once but under ten times. The rearrangement links TRBV28 to TRBJ1-2, with a tentative D call TRBD1 (6 bases). The CDR3 extends over 13 amino acids. The V end lost 4 bases, the J end lost 1 base, and 7 bases lay between the germline ends. Germline V gene sequence: CDR1 MDHEN, CDR2 SYDVKM. The CDR3 spells CASSYRVNYGYTF. Written as DNA, the CDR3 is TGTGCCAGCAGTTACAGGGTTAACTATGGCTACACCTTC.

The V gene is TRBV20-1, the J gene TRBJ1-4; 7 bases line up with TRBD1. In germline, CDR1 is DFQATT, CDR2 SNEGSKA (reference sequence). The CDR3 is 14 residues long. Trimming removed 3 bases from V and 8 bases from J; junction bases left unmatched: 9. The CDR3 bases are TGCAGTGCTAGTCAAGGGGGCGTGGGAGAAAAACTGTTTTTT. Its translation: CSASQGGVGEKLFF.

The chain has TRBV4-1 and TRBJ2-3; TRBD2 matches 12 bases. V dropped 0 bases and J dropped 3; count of bases not matched to a gene: 10. There are 19 residues in the CDR3. Per germline, CDR1 MGHRA and CDR2 YSYEKL. CDR3 loop: CASSQDMASGRAKTDTQYF. The CDR3 DNA reads TGCGCCAGCAGCCAAGATATGGCTAGCGGGAGGGCCAAGACAGATACGCAGTATTTT.

The chain uses TRBV6-2 or TRBV6-3 and TRBJ1-1; 7 bases agree with TRBD1. The junction had 12 bases not matched to a gene; V was cut back by 6 bases and J by 8 bases. The CDR3 has 14 amino acids. Germline loops: CDR1 MNHEY, CDR2 SVGEGT. The CDR3 region has the DNA TGTGCCAGCAGCCCTGGGACAGCGTGGAGAGAAGCTTTCTTT. Its protein product is CASSPGTAWREAFF.

V and J are TRBV7-2 and TRBJ2-5; D possibly corresponds to TRBD2 (6 bases). V dropped 1 base and J dropped 3 bases, with 18 bases sitting between them. Germline lookup yields CDR1 SGHTA and CDR2 FQGNSA. The CDR3 is 17 amino acids. The CDR3 DNA follows: TGTGCCAGCAGCTTAGATCCCACGGGAGATTGGGAAGAGACCCAGTACTTC. As protein: CASSLDPTGDWEETQYF.

The DNA of the CDR3 is TGTGCCAGCAGCTTAGATCAGGGGGCGCGAGGCTACACCTTC. Translating gives CASSLDQGARGYTF. The chain carries TRBV7-9 and TRBJ1-2; 8 bases are shared with TRBD1. The CDR3 has 14 residues. The germline gives CDR1 SEHNR, CDR2 FQNEAQ (reference sequence). The ends lost 1 base at V and 8 bases at J; junction bases unmatched: 6.

The V gene is TRBV11-3, the J gene TRBJ2-7, with D maybe TRBD1 (5 bases). Trimming removed 5 bases at V and 7 bases at J, with 12 bases between. The CDR3 loop spans 12 amino acids. Germline CDR1 and CDR2: SGHNT and YENEEA. In DNA form, the CDR3 reads TGTGCCAGCAGCCTCAGACAGCCGGAGCAGTACTTC. Its protein is CASSLRQPEQYF.

This clonotype was counted a few times. V is TRBV28 and J is TRBJ2-7; 9 bases are shared with TRBD1. V shed 8 bases, J shed 3 bases, and the junction held 11 bases outside the gene matches. Germline lookup yields CDR1 MDHEN and CDR2 SYDVKM. This CDR3 is built from 15 residues. The CDR3 nucleotides read TGTGCCAGCTTATCTACCGGGACAGGGAGCTACGAGCAGTACTTC. Translated, it gives CASLSTGTGSYEQYF.

This clonotype qualifies as medium-sized. The chain couples TRBV29-1 to TRBJ2-3; no clear D gene. The CDR3 runs 10 residues. Germline CDR1 is SQVTM and CDR2 is ANQGSEA. V shed 7 bases and J shed 6 bases, with 8 bases lying between them. The CDR3 DNA follows: TGCAGCGGCTCTCGCGATACGCAGTATTTT. This sequence encodes CSGSRDTQYF.

The chain uses TRBV6-2 or TRBV6-3 and TRBJ2-5; the match to TRBD2 covers 8 bases. There are 13 residues in the CDR3. Germline trimming cut 6 bases from V and 2 bases from J; bases unmatched to any gene: 2. Germline V CDR1 and CDR2: MNHEY, SVGEGT. CDR3: CASRGLVQETQYF. The CDR3 bases are TGTGCCAGCAGGGGACTAGTACAAGAGACCCAGTACTTC.

The chain joins TRBV6-5 to TRBJ2-6; D unclear. Germline lookup yields CDR1 MNHEY and CDR2 SVGAGI. The length of the CDR3 is 15 residues. Trimming removed 4 bases from V and 0 bases from J, with 7 bases in between. In nucleotides, the CDR3 is TGTGCCAGCAGTTTGGGATACTCTGGGGCCAACGTCCTGACTTTC. It yields the protein CASSLGYSGANVLTF.